This record looks at one T cell receptor (beta chain) sequence and its context. The target antigen is unknown. These data belong to a study of CD8 T cells in ankylosing spondylitis. One entry per CDR3 protein, called by TCRdb with MiXCR from the 5' RACE reads. The profile shows 750,000 to 850,000 distinct CDR3 sequences, about 12% of them singletons. Study findings and constraints: The study identified a TCR beta motif of under ten highly homologous variants that appeared characteristic of ankylosing spondylitis blood. Existing reports had already noted some motif variants in reactive arthritis synovial fluid and blood.

CDR1 is SGHDT and CDR2 is YYEEEE in the germline V gene. The CDR3 extends over 14 amino acids. Trimming took 0 bases from V and 3 from J, leaving 8 bases between them. Sequenced: blood, either unsorted or a sorted T cell fraction (not recorded which). This TCR came from a male donor with ankylosing spondylitis. V is TRBV5-6 and J is TRBJ2-3; D gene uncertain. Here the CDR3 reads CASSLVQRTDTQYF. The CDR3 coding sequence is TGTGCCAGCAGCTTGGTCCAACGGACAGATACGCAGTATTTT.